Given below is one T cell receptor beta chain in context. The antigen this receptor binds is unknown. There are no base qualities to consult, and no much larger clone falls within one base. The immunoSEQ Assay, a bias-controlled multiplex PCR, was used to amplify TCRbeta CDR3 regions from genomic DNA. The original pipeline was this. Within the assay, amplification of reference gene primers was used to estimate how many nucleated cells each sample contained. Sequence reads were collapsed and filtered to measure the absolute abundance of every unique TCRbeta CDR3 rearrangement. For each sample, productive Simpson clonality was calculated by taking the square root of Simpson's diversity index across productive rearrangements. In TCRdb, the immuneACCESS table is reduced to in-frame sequences with V and J assigned. These tables do not hold every clone; where another copy was compared, an unresolved V gene accounts for under half, and the others remain unexplained. The DNA was the basis for D and trimming; V, J and clone size are from that table. The sample table shows 200,000 to 250,000 clones, and 85% are seen once. The top ten clonotypes cover under 2.5% of the sample.

One collaborating source in Seattle enrolled patients during active infection and followed them longitudinally through the course of disease. The collaborating institutions used their own protocols to collect whole blood in K2EDTA tubes. For TCRbeta analysis, collaborators shipped samples in one of three forms: frozen whole blood, isolated PBMCs, or DNA extracted from either of those sample types. This sample stems from a study of blood T cell repertoires in COVID-19 (dated by TCRdb to about 2020). Regarding the study in general: Collaborator samples came from the United States, Italy and Spain and covered acute and convalescent phases of COVID-19. Where available, HLA class I and class II types were taken from metadata supplied by the sample provider and were not determined by assay-based typing. Nearly every sample came with metadata listing a de-identified subject ID, COVID-19 status, age in years and sex. The prospective study material was composed of cDNA or gDNA derived from T cells, B-cell-depleted T cells, or PBMCs. The repertoires were released in a freely available public database intended as a resource for research on the immune response to SARS-CoV-2. The dataset comprised deeply sampled blood TCRbeta repertoires from subjects exposed to, actively infected with, or recovered from COVID-19. Samples came from the ongoing ImmuneRACE study (first 160 participants) plus 1,254 subjects from 6 global collaborators.

General findings and caveats noted by the study authors: Clinical and demographic metadata were provided uncurated, with the amount varying by source and participant.

The sequence came from a woman in her seventies with COVID-19, enrolled during active disease. Specimen: peripheral blood.

The sequenced DNA: TGTGCCAGCAGCTTGGCAGTCCTAGCGGGGGGGCAAGAGACCCAGTACTTC. The translation is CASSLAVLAGGQETQYF. The V and J genes are TRBV5-6 and TRBJ2-5; 12 of the junction bases match TRBD2. Trimmed from V: 0 bases; trimmed from J: 2 bases; junction bases lacking a gene match: 5. From cysteine to phenylalanine, the CDR3 is 17 amino acids long. Only the CDR3 region is kept as DNA, spanning 51 bases read in frame from base 1. From a lookup of the germline V gene, CDR1 and CDR2 are SGHDT and YYEEEE.